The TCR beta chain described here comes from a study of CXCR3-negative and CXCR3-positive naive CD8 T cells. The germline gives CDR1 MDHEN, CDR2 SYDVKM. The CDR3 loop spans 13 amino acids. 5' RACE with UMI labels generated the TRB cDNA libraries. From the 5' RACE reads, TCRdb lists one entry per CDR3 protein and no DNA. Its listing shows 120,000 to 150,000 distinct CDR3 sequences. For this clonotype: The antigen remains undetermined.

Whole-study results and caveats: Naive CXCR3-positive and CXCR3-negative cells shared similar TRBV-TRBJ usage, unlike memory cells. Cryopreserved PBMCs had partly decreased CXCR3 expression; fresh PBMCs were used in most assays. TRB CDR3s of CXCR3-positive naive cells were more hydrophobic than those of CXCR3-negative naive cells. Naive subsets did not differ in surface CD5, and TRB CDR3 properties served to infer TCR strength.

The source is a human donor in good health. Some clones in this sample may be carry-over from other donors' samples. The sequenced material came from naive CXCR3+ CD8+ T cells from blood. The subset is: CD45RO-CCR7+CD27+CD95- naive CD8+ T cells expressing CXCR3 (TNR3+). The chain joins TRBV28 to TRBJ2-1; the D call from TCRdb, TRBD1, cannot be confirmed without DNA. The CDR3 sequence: CASRLTGGNEQFF.